The 30 T cell receptor beta chains below all came from one sample that was sequenced in a study of blood T cell repertoires in COVID-19. Clones were read by immunoSEQ multiplex PCR, and TCRdb kept only the in-frame ones, dropping some. The repertoire holds 270,000 or so clones, with roughly 89% as singletons. The sequenced sample was peripheral blood. The receptor source for this set is a woman in her thirties or forties who had recovered from COVID-19.

This clone came up a few times. V usage is TRBV21-1 and J usage is TRBJ1-5; the table's D call TRBD1 went unverified against the DNA. TRBV21-1 is reported as a pseudogene. The CDR3 consists of 14 residues. The CDR3 coding sequence is TGTGCCAGCAGCGGGGGCTTTAGCAATCAGCCCCAGCATTTT. Translating it yields CASSGGFSNQPQHF.

The genes are TRBV6-2 or TRBV6-3 and TRBJ2-1; D unclear. This CDR3 is built from 16 residues. Germline V gene lookup returns CDR1 MNHEY and CDR2 SVGEGT. The germline V and J ends were trimmed by 0 bases and 3 bases, with 12 bases remaining between them. This chain's CDR3 is CASSYSKSFHYNEQFF. CDR3 sequence (DNA): TGTGCCAGCAGTTACTCGAAAAGCTTTCACTACAATGAGCAGTTCTTC.

V and J are TRBV2 and TRBJ2-1, with no clear D. The CDR3 extends over 13 amino acids. Looked up from germline, CDR1 is SNHLY and CDR2 is FYNNEI. The V gene lost 7 bases and the J gene lost 5 bases, with 12 bases spanning the gap. The CDR3 region has the DNA TGTGCCAGCAATCGAGCGAGTAACAATGAGCAGTTCTTC. Translation gives CASNRASNNEQFF.

J is TRBJ2-7 and V is TRBV9; 9 nucleotides agree with TRBD1. The CDR3 spans 15 residues. CDR1 is SGDLS, CDR2 YYNGEE, per germline. V lost 4 bases, J lost 5 bases, and 10 bases stayed unmatched. CDR3 sequence: CASSLTFGTGNEQYF. The CDR3, as DNA: TGTGCCAGCAGCCTTACCTTCGGGACAGGGAACGAGCAGTACTTC.

V gene TRBV28 combines with J gene TRBJ2-3; 10 nucleotides line up with TRBD1. This CDR3 has 14 amino acids. Germline V gives CDR1 MDHEN, CDR2 SYDVKM. V shed 5 bases and J 5 bases; nucleotides not matched to a gene: 4. CDR3 in amino acids: CASSPTGGRDTQYF. The CDR3 nucleotides read TGTGCCAGCAGTCCGACAGGGGGCAGAGATACGCAGTATTTT.

This clone came up once. The chain joins TRBV9 to TRBJ2-3; no firm D call. Trimming took off 7 bases at V and 3 bases at J, with 9 bases between the two ends. Germline CDR1 is SGDLS and CDR2 is YYNGEE. The CDR3 extends over 12 amino acids. The CDR3 DNA reads as TGTGCCAGCTCGCAGTCGACAGATACGCAGTATTTT. Its translation: CASSQSTDTQYF.

Details on this clone: This specimen includes other DNA sequences encoding the same CDR3. The V and J genes are TRBV5-1 and TRBJ1-1; TRBD1 is a possible D gene (5 bases). Trimming pared 2 bases from V and 0 bases from J, leaving 11 bases between. CDR1 and CDR2 (germline): SGHRS, YFSETQ. The CDR3 spans 15 residues. The CDR3 DNA is TGCGCCAGCAGCTTCGGGTCAGGGATGAACACTGAAGCTTTCTTT. This sequence encodes CASSFGSGMNTEAFF.

This clone was observed a single time. For the CDR3, the DNA is TGTGCCAGCGGCCAAAATCCCCCCGGCAATCAGCCCCAGCATTTT. It specifies CASGQNPPGNQPQHF. This chain joins TRBV6-5 and TRBJ1-5; D call uncertain. CDR1 is MNHEY, CDR2 SVGAGI, per germline. The V end was cut by 8 bases, the J end by 2 bases, with 16 bases between. This CDR3 contains 15 residues.

This chain uses TRBV11-2 with TRBJ2-5; the match to TRBD2 covers 9 bases. Trimming took 0 bases from V and 7 from J; bases not matched to a gene: 6. CDR1 SGHAT and CDR2 FQNNGV come from the germline V gene. This CDR3 is 15 amino acids long. The chain's CDR3 is CASSLEGTSLPTQYF. For the CDR3, the DNA is TGTGCCAGCAGCTTAGAGGGGACTAGCCTCCCGACCCAGTACTTC. Full variable domain (rest looked up from reference TRBV11-2 and TRBJ2-5): EAGVAQSPRYKIIEKRQSVAFWCNPISGHATLYWYQQILGQGPKLLIQFQNNGVVDDSQLPKDRFSAERLKGVDSTLKIQPAKLEDSAVYLCASSLEGTSLPTQYFGPGTRLLVL.

The J gene is TRBJ2-7, the V gene TRBV3-1 (or the pseudogene TRBV3-2); TRBD2 matches 7 bases. This CDR3 spans 15 amino acids. CDR1 LGHDT and CDR2 YNNKEL come from the germline V gene (reference sequence). With V trimmed by 1 base and J by 4 bases, 7 bases remained unmatched. The CDR3 loop is CASSQGREKVYEQYF. Here the CDR3 DNA reads TGTGCCAGCAGCCAAGGGCGGGAGAAAGTTTACGAGCAGTACTTC.

V gene TRBV5-4 combines with J gene TRBJ2-2; 9 bases map to TRBD2. This CDR3 is built from 17 residues. After removal of 0 bases from V and 7 bases from J, the junction contained 10 bases not matched to a gene. Germline values: CDR1 SGHNT, CDR2 YYREEE (reference sequence). The CDR3 nucleotides are TGTGCCAGCAGCTTGGGGCCTGGCGGGGGGGCTGTCGGGGAGCTGTTTTTT. Protein sequence: CASSLGPGGGAVGELFF.

The chain has TRBV30 and TRBJ1-3, with a tentative D call TRBD1 (6 bases). The germline gives CDR1 GTSNPN, CDR2 SVGIG (reference sequence). The length of the CDR3 is 13 residues. V lost 4 bases and J lost 3, with 10 bases in between. CDR3 region: CAWKLQGGNTIYF. The CDR3 DNA sequence: TGTGCCTGGAAGTTACAGGGTGGAAACACCATATATTTT.

The rearrangement joins TRBV11-2 to TRBJ2-1; no clear D. The CDR3 spans 13 residues. Germline CDR1 is SGHAT and CDR2 is FQNNGV. Trimming took 1 base from V and 8 from J, leaving 9 bases between them. CDR3 coding DNA: TGTGCCAGCAGCTTAGCCCTCTATGATGAGCAGTTCTTC. The encoded protein is CASSLALYDEQFF.

The chain joins TRBV15 to TRBJ1-2, with 7 bases aligning to TRBD1. The V segment lost 1 base and the J segment 6 bases; nucleotides outside the gene matches: 5. The germline V gene encodes CDR1 LNHNV and CDR2 YYDKDF (reference sequence). The CDR3 runs to 14 residues. The CDR3 region is CATSRVWQGDGYTF. DNA of the CDR3: TGTGCCACCAGCAGAGTCTGGCAGGGGGATGGCTACACCTTC.

The V call is TRBV7-9, the J call TRBJ2-1, with D possibly TRBD2 on 6 matching bases. The V gene lost 6 bases and the J gene lost 0 bases, with 15 bases spanning the gap. CDR1 and CDR2 from the germline V gene are SEHNR and FQNEAQ (reference sequence). The CDR3 loop spans 16 amino acids. CDR3 amino acids: CASSPGTLSSYNEQFF. CDR3 nucleotides: TGTGCCAGCAGTCCCGGGACTCTTAGCTCCTACAATGAGCAGTTCTTC.

This clone has only a few counts. The chain has TRBV4-2 and TRBJ1-6; D is unclear. The CDR3 spans 14 residues. Between the trimmed V and J ends, which lost 4 bases and 10 bases, there was a span of 14 bases. CDR1 is LGHNA, CDR2 YNFKEQ, per germline. CDR3 region: CASSRDPEESPLHF. The DNA of the CDR3 is TGTGCCAGCAGCCGCGACCCTGAGGAATCACCCCTCCACTTT.

The rearrangement uses TRBV10-3 and TRBJ1-2, with 10 bases lining up with TRBD1. V was clipped by 11 bases and J by 6 bases; unmatched bases: 12. This CDR3 spans 14 amino acids. In germline, CDR1 is ENHRY, CDR2 SYGVKD. CDR3 bases: TGTGCCGGAAGAGCGACAGGGGGCGCGAATGGCTACACCTTC. It yields the protein CAGRATGGANGYTF.

As regards this clone: Relative to the germline gene, one junction end is altered; a read error may explain this. The chain couples TRBV23-1 to TRBJ2-4; TRBD2 might be the D (6 bases). TRBV23-1 is flagged as an ORF with uncertain function. The CDR3 loop spans 12 amino acids. This CDR3 reads CASSRGLALQVF. In nucleotides, the CDR3 is TGCGCCAGCAGTCGGGGACTGGCACTTCAGGTCTTC.

This chain's CDR3 is CASSVTTGNNQPQHF. CDR3 nucleotides: TGTGCCAGCAGCGTTACCACAGGAAACAATCAGCCCCAGCATTTT. The V call is TRBV2, the J call TRBJ1-5; D perhaps matches TRBD1 (5 bases). V was pared by 6 bases and J by 3 bases, with 15 bases between. CDR1 is SNHLY and CDR2 is FYNNEI in the germline V gene. The CDR3 runs 15 residues.

CDR3 coding DNA: TGTGCCAGCAGCCCAGGGACATTGAGCGTTTCTAGCACAGATACGCAGTATTTT. It codes for CASSPGTLSVSSTDTQYF. V and J are TRBV7-2 and TRBJ2-3; tentatively, D is TRBD1 (6 bases). This CDR3 contains 18 residues. Germline loops: CDR1 SGHTA, CDR2 FQGNSA. Trimming removed 5 bases from V and 0 bases from J, with 21 bases in between.

The gene calls are TRBV27 and TRBJ2-3; 7 positions match TRBD1. Trimming removed 3 bases from V and 2 bases from J; junction bases left unmatched: 5. CDR1 and CDR2 from the germline V gene are MNHEY and SMNVEV (reference sequence). The CDR3 runs 15 residues. The CDR3 region is CASSFMGQNTDTQYF. In DNA, the CDR3 is TGTGCCAGCAGTTTTATGGGACAGAACACAGATACGCAGTATTTT.

The rearrangement uses TRBV19 and TRBJ2-2; D not certain. CDR1 and CDR2 (germline): LNHDA, SQIVND (reference sequence). The CDR3 runs to 14 residues. V was pared by 5 bases and J by 7 bases, with 14 bases between. This CDR3 is CASSVGSPLGELFF. The DNA of the CDR3 is TGTGCCAGTAGTGTGGGCTCTCCCCTCGGGGAGCTGTTTTTT.

The sample holds one count of this clone. This chain connects TRBV20-1 to TRBJ2-5; TRBD2 aligns across 10 bases. CDR3 length: 15 residues. Germline values: CDR1 DFQATT, CDR2 SNEGSKA (reference sequence). The junction had 8 bases not matched to a gene; V was cut back by 3 bases and J by 4 bases. CDR3 DNA: TGCAGTGCTAGTGGAGCGGGGGGGCGATTAGAGACCCAGTACTTC. Its protein is CSASGAGGRLETQYF.

The chain uses TRBV5-1 and TRBJ2-7; perhaps TRBD2 as D (6 bases). CDR1 is SGHRS, CDR2 YFSETQ, per germline. The V gene lost 0 bases and the J gene lost 4 bases, with 11 bases spanning the gap. The CDR3 covers 14 residues. Here the CDR3 DNA reads TGCGCCAGCAGCTTGGCGGCAGGGAGGTACGAGCAGTACTTC. The encoded protein is CASSLAAGRYEQYF. Combining the CDR3 with reference TRBV5-1 and TRBJ2-7 gives the whole variable domain KAGVTQTPRYLIKTRGQQVTLSCSPISGHRSVSWYQQTPGQGLQFLFEYFSETQRNKGNFPGRFSGRQFSNSRSEMNVSTLELGDSALYLCASSLAAGRYEQYFGPGTRLTVT.

This chain links TRBV7-2 with TRBJ2-7; TRBD2 aligns across 7 bases. Germline V CDR1 and CDR2: SGHTA, FQGNSA. The CDR3 has 14 residues. V gave up 1 base and J gave up 6 bases; unmatched junction bases: 6. Here the CDR3 DNA reads TGTGCCAGCAGCTTAGGACTAGCACCCAGCGAGCAGTACGTC. Amino acid sequence: CASSLGLAPSEQYV.

This rearrangement joins TRBV6-6 to TRBJ2-7; TRBD2 matches at 8 bases. The CDR3 has 20 residues. From germline, CDR1 is MNHNY and CDR2 SVGAGI (reference sequence). V dropped 5 bases and J dropped 2; count of bases not matched to a gene: 23. The CDR3 DNA sequence: TGTGCCAGCAGTCCGAACGGGGCGGGGAGCGGGAGTTCTCGGGCCTACGAGCAGTACGTC. Amino acids: CASSPNGAGSGSSRAYEQYV.

The chain carries TRBV5-4 and TRBJ1-6; D is perhaps TRBD1 (5 bases). CDR3 length: 15 amino acids. V was cut by 2 bases and J by 8 bases, with 14 bases left in between. Germline V gives CDR1 SGHNT, CDR2 YYREEE (reference sequence). The CDR3 DNA is TGTGCCAGCAGCTTTGGCCTGGACACGGATTCACCCCTCCACTTT. This encodes CASSFGLDTDSPLHF.

The chain has TRBV6-5 and TRBJ1-5; D is uncertain. CDR1 and CDR2 (germline): MNHEY, SVGAGI. The CDR3 is 13 residues long. Trimming took 0 bases from V and 7 from J, leaving 7 bases between them. The CDR3, as DNA: TGTGCCAGCAGTTACTCGACGGGACAGCCCCAGCATTTT. Encoded protein: CASSYSTGQPQHF.

The V and J genes are TRBV10-3 and TRBJ1-2; TRBD1 matches 7 bases. Per the germline V gene, CDR1 is ENHRY and CDR2 is SYGVKD. V shed 0 bases, J shed 7 bases, and the junction held 5 bases outside the gene matches. This CDR3 is 14 amino acids long. DNA of the CDR3: TGTGCCATCAGTGAGTCTATTGACAGGGCTGGCTACACCTTC. Protein sequence: CAISESIDRAGYTF.

This rearrangement joins TRBV2 to TRBJ1-2; TRBD1 aligns across 9 bases. With V trimmed by 5 bases and J by 8 bases, 3 bases remained unmatched. The CDR3 consists of 12 residues. Germline V gives CDR1 SNHLY, CDR2 FYNNEI. CDR3 coding DNA: TGTGCCAGCAGTCCGGGACAGGGAGGCTACACCTTC. This gives the protein CASSPGQGGYTF.